This paragraph covers one T cell receptor (beta chain) sequence. This entry is derived from a study of control samples from healthy donors and cancer patients. Sequenced by immunoSEQ multiplex PCR; TCRdb stores in-frame clones only, minus some. The sample holds approximately 94,000 clones; 91% are singletons and the top ten take over 0.85%. The CDR3 loop spans 16 amino acids. V was clipped by 3 bases and J by 8 bases; unmatched bases: 11. Germline CDR1 is LGHDT and CDR2 is YNNKEL (reference sequence). Sequencing was done on a sample of blood. The rearrangement links TRBV3-1 (or the pseudogene TRBV3-2) to TRBJ1-2; the match to TRBD1 covers 11 bases. This receptor was identified in a woman in her 30s in good health. The CDR3 DNA sequence: TGTGCCAGCAGCCACAGGACAGGGGGCGAATATAGAGGCTACACCTTC. Translated: CASSHRTGGEYRGYTF.